These T cell receptor beta chains were read from a single sample in a study of cytomegalovirus exposure and HLA in healthy donors. Clones were sequenced by immunoSEQ multiplex PCR, and TCRdb holds only the in-frame ones, with some missing. The sample records under 200,000 clones, 87% being singletons. The sequenced sample consisted of PBMCs. Receptors were obtained from a boy younger than 10 in good health and CMV-seronegative. Both conserved end residues are part of each CDR3. Fields, in order: V gene, clone size, J gene, D gene, CDR3 DNA, CDR3 protein. A D gene is named only where the DNA matches it firmly. Size is omitted from some rows. Given values are once, few, many or a class for expanded clones.

TRBV4-1	.	TRBJ2-4	TRBD1	TGCGCCAGCAGCCAAGATTACAGGGGCGACATTCAGTACTTC	CASSQDYRGDIQYF
TRBV7-9	.	TRBJ2-7	.	TGTGCCAGCAGCCTGACAGAGTACGAGCAGTACTTC	CASSLTEYEQYF
TRBV11-1	once	TRBJ2-1	.	TGTGCCAGCAGCTTAACGGACAAAAACAATGAGCAGTTCTTC	CASSLTDKNNEQFF
TRBV9	.	TRBJ1-1	.	TGTGCCAGCAGCGATAGGACGGGGACTTTCTTT	CASSDRTGTFF
TRBV14	.	TRBJ2-3	.	TGTGCCAGCAGCCAAGTGTACCGGGATACGCAGTATTTT	CASSQVYRDTQYF
TRBV7-9	.	TRBJ1-1	.	TGTGCCAGCAGCTTAGAAGGGGCGAACACTGAAGCTTTCTTT	CASSLEGANTEAFF
TRBV5-6	.	TRBJ1-6	.	TGTGCCAGCAGCCAGTCCCTTTCACCCCTCCACTTT	CASSQSLSPLHF
TRBV5-1	.	TRBJ2-1	TRBD2	TGCGCCAGCAGCTTGGCTGCTAGCGGGAGCAGCGGTGAGCAGTTCTTC	CASSLAASGSSGEQFF
TRBV28	.	TRBJ2-5	.	TGTGCCAGCAGTTTACGTTCCCGGGAGACCCAGTACTTC	CASSLRSRETQYF
TRBV4-1	.	TRBJ2-3	TRBD1	TGCGCCAGCAGCACCCCCCAACAGGGGCCCTCGAGCACAGATACGCAGTATTTT	CASSTPQQGPSSTDTQYF
TRBV14	.	TRBJ2-1	.	TGTGCCAGCAGCCAACCAGATTCCTACAATGAGCAGTTCTTC	CASSQPDSYNEQFF
TRBV7-9	.	TRBJ2-2	.	TGTGCCACCAAGACAGAGACATTGAACACCGGGGAGCTGTTTTTT	CATKTETLNTGELFF
TRBV19	.	TRBJ1-4	.	TGTGCCAGTACTCCCGTCGGGGGACTCACTAATGAAAAACTGTTTTTT	CASTPVGGLTNEKLFF
TRBV7-9	.	TRBJ1-3	TRBD1	TGTGCCAGCAGCCCAGGGACAGGTCGGAGCTCTGGAAACACCATATATTTT	CASSPGTGRSSGNTIYF
TRBV5-1	once	TRBJ1-6	TRBD1	TGCGCCAGCAGTCATACCCAGGGGGTAAATTCACCCCTCCACTTT	CASSHTQGVNSPLHF
TRBV4-1	.	TRBJ2-2	TRBD1	TGCGCCAGCAGCCAAGGCCGGACAGGGCCTCTGACCGGGGAGCTGTTTTTT	CASSQGRTGPLTGELFF
TRBV25-1	.	TRBJ1-6	TRBD1	TGTGCCAGCAGTGAATTTGGACAGGGGAAGGGTTCACCCCTCCACTTT	CASSEFGQGKGSPLHF
TRBV7-3	.	TRBJ2-1	.	TGTGCCAGCAGCTTAACGGGGGGGCTAGTAGGTGAGCAGTTCTTC	CASSLTGGLVGEQFF
TRBV5-1	.	TRBJ2-2	.	TGCGCCAGCAGTCGGGAAATGACCGGGGAGCTGTTTTTT	CASSREMTGELFF
TRBV30	.	TRBJ2-7	.	TGTGCTCTGGAGTCAATAGCGAAAGAGCAGTACTTC	CALESIAKEQYF
TRBV19	.	TRBJ1-1	TRBD1	TGTGCCAGTAGTACTCGACAGGGCCTCACTGAAGCTTTCTTT	CASSTRQGLTEAFF
TRBV19	.	TRBJ2-7	TRBD1	TGTGCCAGTACAATAGGCGGGACAGGGAGCTACGAGCAGTACTTC	CASTIGGTGSYEQYF
TRBV28	.	TRBJ2-7	TRBD2	TGTGCCAGCTTACCAGCGGGGATACCCTACGAGCAGTACTTC	CASLPAGIPYEQYF
TRBV6-1	once	TRBJ2-1	TRBD1	TGTGCCAGCAGTCCCACAGGGGATGAGCAGTTCTTC	CASSPTGDEQFF
TRBV5-1	.	TRBJ1-6	TRBD1	TGCGCCAGCAGCCTCGGACAGGAGACTTCACCCCTCCACTTT	CASSLGQETSPLHF
TRBV19	.	TRBJ2-7	TRBD2	TGTGCCAGTAGTATGGGACTAGTGTACGAGCAGTACTTC	CASSMGLVYEQYF
TRBV7-2	.	TRBJ2-1	.	TGTGCCAGCAGCCCGGACTTGCTCTACAATGAGCAGTTCTTC	CASSPDLLYNEQFF
TRBV5-6	.	TRBJ2-3	.	TGTGCCAGCAGTTTAGGAGTTGTGGTAAAAGATACGCAGTATTTT	CASSLGVVVKDTQYF
TRBV28	.	TRBJ1-1	.	TGTGCCAGCAGACGCCAGGGGAACACTGAAGCTTTCTTT	CASRRQGNTEAFF
TRBV5-6	.	TRBJ1-1	.	TGTGCCAGCAGCTTGGCAACGGGGGGCCGCGCTTTCTTT	CASSLATGGRAFF
TRBV2	.	TRBJ1-5	.	TGTGCCAGCAGAGCCGATACTATGGGGGGTCAGCCCCAGCATTTT	CASRADTMGGQPQHF
TRBV15	once	TRBJ2-1	TRBD1	TGTGCCACCAGCAGAGGGGACAGCCAAGGTTTGGGCAATGAGCAGTTCTTC	CATSRGDSQGLGNEQFF